These 20 T cell receptor beta chains were sequenced from one sample in a study of shared clonotypes between healthy human individuals. Some clones are missing from TCRdb's copy, which holds only in-frame ones; the method was immunoSEQ multiplex PCR. Among some 2.1 million clones, 95% were seen once, and the ten largest hold 0.1% to 0.15%. Sequencing was done on a sample of naive CD4+ T cells sorted from blood. As for subset: CD45RA+ positively selected. Receptors were obtained from a man younger than 35 in good health.

The chain is built from TRBV4-1 and TRBJ1-1; D gene unclear. V was pared by 1 base and J by 0 bases, with 21 bases between. Germline V gene sequence: CDR1 MGHRA, CDR2 YSYEKL. The CDR3 length is 19 residues. The CDR3: CASSQVVGTWARVNTEAFF. The CDR3 DNA sequence: TGCGCCAGCAGCCAAGTGGTGGGAACGTGGGCGAGGGTGAACACTGAAGCTTTCTTT.

The rearrangement joins TRBV7-3 to TRBJ2-3, with a possible D match to TRBD1 (6 bases). The CDR3 length is 14 residues. Per the germline V gene, CDR1 is SGHTA and CDR2 is FQGTGA. V dropped 2 bases and J dropped 4 bases, with 10 bases sitting between them. CDR3 bases: TGTGCCAGCAGCTTAGAGACAGGATCAGATACGCAGTATTTT. It specifies CASSLETGSDTQYF.

This sequence joins TRBV5-5 and TRBJ2-7; D is undetermined. This CDR3 has 15 amino acids. Trimming stripped 0 bases from V and 1 base from J, with 11 bases between. CDR1 SGHKS and CDR2 YYEKEE come from the germline V gene (reference sequence). CDR3 in DNA: TGTGCCAGCAGCTTGGCACCCGATTATTCCTACGAGCAGTACTTC. Translation gives CASSLAPDYSYEQYF.

This rearrangement joins TRBV7-6 to TRBJ1-1; TRBD1 is a possible D gene (6 bases). V was pared by 7 bases and J by 1 base, with 13 bases between. Germline assignment: CDR1 SGHVS and CDR2 FNYEAQ. CDR3 size: 14 residues. For the CDR3, the DNA is TGTGCCAGCACCCCCCAAGGGGGGAACACTGAAGCTTTCTTT. This encodes CASTPQGGNTEAFF.

V and J are TRBV4-2 and TRBJ1-2; 9 bases agree with TRBD1. This CDR3 has 20 residues. Germline CDR1 and CDR2: LGHNA and YNFKEQ. V trimming: 0 bases; J trimming: 8 bases; junction bases outside the gene matches: 22. This chain's CDR3 is CASSQDSGTGYSGRSGGYTF. The CDR3 DNA is TGTGCCAGCAGCCAAGATTCCGGGACAGGGTATTCCGGTCGGTCGGGGGGCTACACCTTC.

V is TRBV9 and J is TRBJ2-2, with D perhaps given as TRBD1 or TRBD2 (5 bases each). Germline CDR1 and CDR2: SGDLS and YYNGEE. The CDR3 runs 16 residues. Trimming shortened V by 2 bases and J by 1 base, and 12 bases separated the two germline ends. CDR3 bases: TGTGCCAGCAGCGTGCGAGGGGACGGGAACACCGGGGAGCTGTTTTTT. It is translated as CASSVRGDGNTGELFF.

The chain is built from TRBV30 and TRBJ2-5, with no clear D. V was cut by 3 bases and J by 7 bases, with 15 bases left in between. CDR3 length: 13 amino acids. Looked up from germline, CDR1 is GTSNPN and CDR2 is SVGIG (reference sequence). The CDR3 nucleotides are TGTGCCTGGAGGCTCCCGGCCTCGGGGACCCAGTACTTC. Translated, it gives CAWRLPASGTQYF.

The V and J genes are TRBV25-1 and TRBJ2-7, with a weak D call TRBD1 (5 bases). The CDR3 length is 15 residues. The V end was cut by 5 bases, the J end by 5 bases, with 19 bases between. Germline V gene data show CDR1 as MGHDK and CDR2 as SYGVNS. The CDR3 protein is CASSPPGGAIHEQYF. The CDR3 bases are TGTGCCAGCAGTCCCCCGGGTGGGGCAATCCACGAGCAGTACTTC.

The chain joins TRBV5-6 to TRBJ2-5; TRBD1 matches 10 bases. CDR1 and CDR2 (germline): SGHDT, YYEEEE. Unmatched junction bases numbered 4, after V lost 3 bases and J lost 5 bases. The CDR3 is 14 amino acids. The CDR3 region has the DNA TGTGCCAGCAGCTCGACAGGGGGCTGGGAGACCCAGTACTTC. It translates to CASSSTGGWETQYF.

This sequence joins TRBV5-6 and TRBJ1-4, with 7 bases identical to TRBD1. Germline loops: CDR1 SGHDT, CDR2 YYEEEE. The CDR3 totals 15 residues. The ends lost 3 bases at V and 3 bases at J; junction bases unmatched: 5. The CDR3 nucleotides are TGTGCCAGCAGCTCGACAGGGCTTCCTAATGAAAAACTGTTTTTT. Translation: CASSSTGLPNEKLFF.

The chain has TRBV28 and TRBJ2-7, with 7 bases that match TRBD1. The trim removed 10 bases at V and 3 bases at J, leaving 6 bases unmatched. Looked up from germline, CDR1 is MDHEN and CDR2 is SYDVKM. The CDR3 runs to 12 residues. The CDR3 DNA follows: TGTGCCATCTCGACAGGGCTCTACGAGCAGTACTTC. Amino acid sequence: CAISTGLYEQYF.

The chain joins TRBV27 to TRBJ2-7, with 10 nucleotides matching TRBD1. V lost 5 bases to trimming and J lost 0 bases; unmatched junction nucleotides: 7. The length of the CDR3 is 16 residues. Germline CDR1 reads MNHEY; CDR2 reads SMNVEV (reference sequence). The CDR3 sequence: CASSLNRDRGSYEQYF. DNA for the CDR3: TGTGCCAGCAGTCTGAATCGGGACAGGGGCTCCTACGAGCAGTACTTC.

The chain combines TRBV28 with TRBJ1-2, with a weak D call TRBD1 (6 bases). Germline V gene sequence: CDR1 MDHEN, CDR2 SYDVKM. V lost 6 bases to trimming and J lost 4 bases, with 18 bases between them. The CDR3 runs 15 residues. CDR3 loop: CASSSTGLLSYGYTF. The CDR3 DNA is TGTGCCAGCAGCTCGACAGGACTCTTATCCTATGGCTACACCTTC.

For this clone: The sample holds other DNA sequences that translate to the same CDR3. The chain uses TRBV2 and TRBJ2-1, with 14 positions matching TRBD2. The CDR3 loop spans 15 amino acids. Unmatched junction bases numbered 2, after V lost 6 bases and J lost 4 bases. From germline, CDR1 is SNHLY and CDR2 FYNNEI. CDR3 coding DNA: TGTGCCAGCAGGGGGACTAGCGGGGGATACAATGAGCAGTTCTTC. It yields the protein CASRGTSGGYNEQFF.

The CDR3 bases are TGTGCCAGCAGTGAATCCGGCAGACCGAGTGGGACTGAAGCTTTCTTT. Translating gives CASSESGRPSGTEAFF. The chain combines TRBV2 with TRBJ1-1; no definite D call. V lost 2 bases and J lost 5, with 18 bases in between. The germline V gene has CDR1 SNHLY and CDR2 FYNNEI. This CDR3 region has 16 residues.

The chain combines TRBV4-3 with TRBJ1-5, with no clear D. Germline-derived CDR1 and CDR2 are LGHNA and YSLEER. V lost 0 bases and J 9 bases, leaving 9 bases between the germline ends. This CDR3 is built from 13 residues. The CDR3 loop is CASSQDRSRPQHF. CDR3 sequence (DNA): TGCGCCAGCAGCCAAGACAGATCGAGGCCCCAGCATTTT.

This rearrangement joins TRBV5-1 to TRBJ1-4; D gene unclear. The germline CDR1 and CDR2 sequences are SGHRS and YFSETQ. This CDR3 spans 12 amino acids. Trimming removed 0 bases from V and 13 bases from J, with 10 bases in between. CDR3 sequence reads: CASSLEGEGLFF. The CDR3 DNA sequence: TGCGCCAGCAGCTTGGAGGGTGAAGGACTGTTTTTT.

This clone was seen only once. The chain is built from TRBV7-2 and TRBJ2-7; TRBD1 aligns across 7 bases. Germline loops: CDR1 SGHTA, CDR2 FQGNSA. This CDR3 is built from 14 residues. V gave up 4 bases and J gave up 7 bases; unmatched junction bases: 10. The CDR3 loop reads CASSSGTVPWEQYF. The CDR3 DNA sequence: TGTGCCAGCAGCTCGGGGACAGTCCCCTGGGAGCAGTACTTC.

The V and J genes are TRBV28 and TRBJ2-7, with D perhaps matching TRBD2 (5 bases). CDR1 MDHEN and CDR2 SYDVKM come from the germline V gene. The CDR3 runs to 13 residues. The germline V and J ends were trimmed by 5 bases and 3 bases, with 11 bases remaining between them. Here the CDR3 reads CASSPHGVYEQYF. The CDR3 DNA sequence: TGTGCCAGCAGTCCGCACGGGGTCTACGAGCAGTACTTC.

J is TRBJ1-2 and V is TRBV19; 7 nucleotides align to TRBD1. The CDR3 is 14 amino acids. The V gene's germline CDR1 is LNHDA and CDR2 SQIVND (reference sequence). Trimming removed 4 bases from V and 4 bases from J; junction bases left unmatched: 6. The CDR3 coding sequence is TGTGCCAGTAGTACCACCAGACAGGGCTATGGCTACACCTTC. Translating it yields CASSTTRQGYGYTF.